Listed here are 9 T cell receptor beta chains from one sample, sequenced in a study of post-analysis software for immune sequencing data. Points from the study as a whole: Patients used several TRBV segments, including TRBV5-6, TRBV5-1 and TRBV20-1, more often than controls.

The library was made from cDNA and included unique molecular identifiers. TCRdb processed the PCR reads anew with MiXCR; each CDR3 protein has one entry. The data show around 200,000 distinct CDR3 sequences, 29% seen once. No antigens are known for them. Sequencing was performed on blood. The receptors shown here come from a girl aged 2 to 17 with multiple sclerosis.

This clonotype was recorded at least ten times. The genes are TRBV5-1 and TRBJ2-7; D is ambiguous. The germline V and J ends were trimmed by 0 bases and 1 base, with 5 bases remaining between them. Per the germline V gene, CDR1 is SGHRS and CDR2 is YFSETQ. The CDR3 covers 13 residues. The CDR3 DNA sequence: TGCGCCAGCAGCTTGGTGGGATCCTACGAGCAGTACTTC. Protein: CASSLVGSYEQYF.

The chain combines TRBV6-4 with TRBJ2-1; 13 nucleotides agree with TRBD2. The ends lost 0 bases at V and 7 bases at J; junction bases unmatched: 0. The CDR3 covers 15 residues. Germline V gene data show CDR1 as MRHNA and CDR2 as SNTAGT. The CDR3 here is CASSDSLAGGNEQFF. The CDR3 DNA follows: TGTGCCAGCAGTGACTCACTAGCGGGGGGGAATGAGCAGTTCTTC.

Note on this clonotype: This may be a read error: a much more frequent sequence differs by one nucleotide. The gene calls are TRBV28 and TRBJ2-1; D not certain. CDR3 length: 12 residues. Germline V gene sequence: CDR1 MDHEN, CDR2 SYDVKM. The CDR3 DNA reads TGTGTCAGCAGTGTCGGTCTCAATGAGCAGTTCTTC. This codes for CVSSVGLNEQFF.

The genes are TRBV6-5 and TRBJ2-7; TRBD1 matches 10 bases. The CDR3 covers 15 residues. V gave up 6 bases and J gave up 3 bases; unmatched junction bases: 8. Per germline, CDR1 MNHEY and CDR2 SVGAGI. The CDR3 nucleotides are TGTGCCAGCAGCCTTTACCGGACAGGGGGCTACGAGCAGTACTTC. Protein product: CASSLYRTGGYEQYF.

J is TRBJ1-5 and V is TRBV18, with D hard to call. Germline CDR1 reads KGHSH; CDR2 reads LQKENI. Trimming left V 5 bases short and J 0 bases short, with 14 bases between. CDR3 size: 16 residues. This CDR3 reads CASSTGKEGSNQPQHF. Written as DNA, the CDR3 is TGTGCCAGCTCAACGGGCAAGGAGGGTAGCAATCAGCCCCAGCATTTT. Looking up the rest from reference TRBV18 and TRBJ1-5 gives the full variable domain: NAGVMQNPRHLVRRRGQEARLRCSPMKGHSHVYWYRQLPEEGLKFMVYLQKENIIDESGMPKERFSAEFPKEGPSILRIQQVVRGDSAAYFCASSTGKEGSNQPQHFGDGTRLSIL.

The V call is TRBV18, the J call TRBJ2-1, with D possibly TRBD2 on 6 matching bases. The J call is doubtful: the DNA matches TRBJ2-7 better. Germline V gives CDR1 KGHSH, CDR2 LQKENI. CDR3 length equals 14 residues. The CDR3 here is CASSPLADYNEQYF. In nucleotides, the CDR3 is TGTGCCAGCTCACCCTTGGCGGACTACAATGAGCAGTACTTC.

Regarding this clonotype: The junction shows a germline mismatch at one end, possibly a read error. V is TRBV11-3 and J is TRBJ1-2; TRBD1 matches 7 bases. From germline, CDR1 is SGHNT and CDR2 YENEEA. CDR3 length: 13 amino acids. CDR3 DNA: TGCGCCAGCAGCTTAGCAGGGGGCTATGGCTACACCTTC. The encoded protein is CASSLAGGYGYTF.

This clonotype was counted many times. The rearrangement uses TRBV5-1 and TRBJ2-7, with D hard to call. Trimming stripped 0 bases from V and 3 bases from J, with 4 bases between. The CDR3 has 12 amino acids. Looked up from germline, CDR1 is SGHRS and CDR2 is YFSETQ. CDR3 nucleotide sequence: TGCGCCAGCAGCTTGGACTACTACGAGCAGTACTTC. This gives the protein CASSLDYYEQYF. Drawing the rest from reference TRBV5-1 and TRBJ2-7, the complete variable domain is KAGVTQTPRYLIKTRGQQVTLSCSPISGHRSVSWYQQTPGQGLQFLFEYFSETQRNKGNFPGRFSGRQFSNSRSEMNVSTLELGDSALYLCASSLDYYEQYFGPGTRLTVT.

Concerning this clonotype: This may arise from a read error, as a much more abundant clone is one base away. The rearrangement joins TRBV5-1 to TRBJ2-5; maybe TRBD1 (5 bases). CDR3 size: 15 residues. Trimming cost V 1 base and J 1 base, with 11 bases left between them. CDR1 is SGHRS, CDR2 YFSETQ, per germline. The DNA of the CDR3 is TGCGCCAGCAGCTTGTCGACAGAGTCCCAAGAGACCCAGTACTTC. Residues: CASSLSTESQETQYF.